This T cell receptor (beta chain) was found in a study of CD8+ T cells in alopecia areata. Sequencing relied on a cDNA template that was reverse transcribed from extracted RNA. Clones were read by immunoSEQ multiplex PCR, and TCRdb kept only the in-frame ones, dropping some. The sample has around 100,000 clones, roughly 50% seen once. Source material: CD4+ T cells sorted from blood. This TCR was recovered from a human donor in good health.

CDR3 in DNA: TGCAGCGTTGGGCTAGTCGGGACCGGGGAGCTGTTTTTT. It translates to CSVGLVGTGELFF. The V call is TRBV29-1, the J call TRBJ2-2; D is unresolved. There are 13 residues in the CDR3. Germline CDR1 SQVTM, CDR2 ANQGSEA. Trimming pared 4 bases from V and 5 bases from J, leaving 11 bases between.